The 21 T cell receptor beta chains presented below share a single source sample, sequenced in a study of cytomegalovirus exposure and HLA in healthy donors. This PCR relied on a set of 60 Vbeta primers and 13 Jbeta primers. TCRdb keeps only in-frame clones here, not all; method: immunoSEQ multiplex PCR. The data contain 120,000 or so clones, about 83% of them seen just once; the ten biggest clones take up 3.4%. Sequencing was carried out using PBMCs. Receptors originate from a man aged 25-45 years in good health and CMV-seronegative.

The chain links TRBV7-9 to TRBJ1-1; possibly TRBD1 for D (5 bases). Germline CDR1 SEHNR, CDR2 FQNEAQ (reference sequence). CDR3 length: 13 amino acids. V was shortened by 3 bases and J by 3 bases, with 8 bases between the two germline ends. The DNA of the CDR3 is TGTGCCAGCAGCTTCGAACAGGACACTGAAGCTTTCTTT. The encoded protein is CASSFEQDTEAFF.

V usage is TRBV4-1 and J usage is TRBJ2-2; unclear D gene. V was pared by 0 bases and J by 5 bases, with 19 bases between. The CDR3 has 18 residues. Looked up from germline, CDR1 is MGHRA and CDR2 is YSYEKL. The chain's CDR3 is CASSQESEVNIMTGELFF. Here the CDR3 DNA reads TGCGCCAGCAGCCAAGAATCAGAAGTAAACATAATGACCGGGGAGCTGTTTTTT.

This clone has just a few counts. The rearrangement uses TRBV7-2 and TRBJ1-1; D may be TRBD1 (5 bases). CDR3 size: 13 residues. Looked up from germline, CDR1 is SGHTA and CDR2 is FQGNSA. The V gene lost 5 bases and the J gene lost 4 bases, with 11 bases spanning the gap. The CDR3 bases are TGTGCCAGCAGCGCTCAGGGATCCACTGAAGCTTTCTTT. Protein sequence: CASSAQGSTEAFF. The complete variable domain, with remaining parts taken from reference TRBV7-2 and TRBJ1-1, reads GAGVSQSPSNKVTEKGKDVELRCDPISGHTALYWYRQSLGQGLEFLIYFQGNSAPDKSGLPSDRFSAERTGGSVSTLTIQRTQQEDSAVYLCASSAQGSTEAFFGQGTRLTVV.

The CDR3: CASRELAGGPPWETQYF. The CDR3 DNA is TGTGCCAGCAGGGAACTAGCGGGAGGGCCGCCTTGGGAGACCCAGTACTTC. The rearrangement links TRBV7-6 to TRBJ2-5; 13 nucleotides align to TRBD2. With 6 bases clipped from V and 5 bases from J, the junction kept 12 bases outside the gene matches. CDR1 and CDR2 from the germline V gene are SGHVS and FNYEAQ. The CDR3 is 17 residues long.

The chain has TRBV30 and TRBJ2-5, with TRBD2 matching over 15 bases. The germline V gene has CDR1 GTSNPN and CDR2 SVGIG (reference sequence). The CDR3 consists of 17 residues. Trimming took 4 bases from V and 3 from J; bases not matched to a gene: 9. CDR3 DNA sequence: TGTGCCTGGACCTCCGGGACTAGCGGGAGGTTCGAAGAGACCCAGTACTTC. Protein: CAWTSGTSGRFEETQYF.

This chain links TRBV27 with TRBJ1-5; 8 nucleotides align to TRBD1. The CDR3 is 15 residues long. Germline values: CDR1 MNHEY, CDR2 SMNVEV (reference sequence). J was trimmed by 2 bases and V by 6 bases; bases with no gene match: 6. DNA for the CDR3: TGTGCCAGCAGATCGCAGGGGGCCGGCAATCAGCCCCAGCATTTT. Protein product: CASRSQGAGNQPQHF.

This clone was picked up a small number of times. The rearrangement uses TRBV5-6 and TRBJ1-6; TRBD1 aligns across 8 bases. Germline-derived CDR1 and CDR2 are SGHDT and YYEEEE. The junction had 2 bases not matched to a gene; V was cut back by 4 bases and J by 11 bases. The CDR3 is 12 residues long. In DNA, the CDR3 is TGTGCCAGCAGCCCGGGACAGGCACCCCTCCACTTT. This gives the protein CASSPGQAPLHF.

The chain uses TRBV30 and TRBJ1-2, with TRBD1 identical over 7 bases. The trim removed 4 bases at V and 8 bases at J, leaving 10 bases unmatched. This CDR3 has 13 amino acids. CDR1 and CDR2 (germline): GTSNPN, SVGIG (reference sequence). In nucleotides, the CDR3 is TGTGCCTGGACCCGACAGGGTTGGAACGGCTACACCTTC. Translation: CAWTRQGWNGYTF.

The chain uses TRBV27 and TRBJ2-7; 7 bases agree with TRBD1. There are 14 residues in the CDR3. V gave up 5 bases and J gave up 1 base; unmatched junction bases: 5. Germline assignment: CDR1 MNHEY and CDR2 SMNVEV (reference sequence). The CDR3 DNA sequence: TGTGCCAGCAGTACCGTGACAGGGTCCTACGAGCAGTACTTC. Its translation is CASSTVTGSYEQYF.

This clone was seen only a few times. V is TRBV25-1 and J is TRBJ2-2; possible D gene TRBD2, 5 bases. The V end lost 2 bases, the J end lost 7 bases, and 11 bases lay between the germline ends. Germline V gene data show CDR1 as MGHDK and CDR2 as SYGVNS. This CDR3 has 14 amino acids. The CDR3 loop reads CASSETRDIGELFF. The CDR3 region has the DNA TGTGCCAGCAGTGAAACCCGGGATATCGGGGAGCTGTTTTTT.

V gene TRBV7-6 combines with J gene TRBJ2-1; 8 nucleotides agree with TRBD2. V lost 2 bases to trimming and J lost 7 bases; unmatched junction nucleotides: 1. The length of the CDR3 is 13 residues. The V gene's germline CDR1 is SGHVS and CDR2 FNYEAQ. CDR3 protein: CASSLRLANEQFF. CDR3 nucleotides: TGTGCCAGCAGCTTAAGACTAGCGAATGAGCAGTTCTTC.

The chain couples TRBV7-9 to TRBJ2-7, with D perhaps matching TRBD2 (6 bases). There are 14 residues in the CDR3. V lost 5 bases to trimming and J lost 3 bases, with 14 bases between them. CDR1 SEHNR and CDR2 FQNEAQ come from the germline V gene (reference sequence). The CDR3 is CASSPGGVNYEQYF. The CDR3 DNA follows: TGTGCCAGCAGCCCAGGCGGGGTTAACTACGAGCAGTACTTC.

This chain joins TRBV27 and TRBJ1-2; tentatively, D is TRBD1 (6 bases). Trimming shortened V by 5 bases and J by 4 bases, and 20 bases separated the two germline ends. This CDR3 has 16 residues. Looked up from germline, CDR1 is MNHEY and CDR2 is SMNVEV (reference sequence). Written as DNA, the CDR3 is TGTGCCAGCAGTCCGACGGACAGAGTAGATATCTATGGCTACACCTTC. As protein: CASSPTDRVDIYGYTF.

This sequence joins TRBV11-2 and TRBJ2-4; D is undetermined. Germline CDR1 SGHAT, CDR2 FQNNGV. There are 12 residues in the CDR3. V was shortened by 6 bases and J by 11 bases, with 14 bases between the two germline ends. CDR3 coding DNA: TGTGCCAGCAGACTTACTCGGCAGGTTCAGTACTTC. The encoded protein is CASRLTRQVQYF.

The chain employs TRBV6-6 and TRBJ1-1, with TRBD1 matching 7 bases. Germline V CDR1 and CDR2: MNHNY, SVGAGI (reference sequence). CDR3 length: 16 amino acids. V gave up 6 bases and J gave up 2 bases; unmatched junction bases: 12. The DNA for the CDR3 is TGTGCCAGCAGACCAATTACAGGGGCCTCCAACACTGAAGCTTTCTTT. It codes for CASRPITGASNTEAFF.

The chain joins TRBV7-9 to TRBJ2-3; possible D gene TRBD1, 6 bases. Trimming took off 3 bases at V and 1 base at J, with 8 bases between the two ends. The CDR3 totals 14 residues. Germline V CDR1 and CDR2: SEHNR, FQNEAQ (reference sequence). This CDR3 reads CASSFTGRTDTQYF. The CDR3 nucleotides are TGTGCCAGCAGCTTTACAGGGCGCACAGATACGCAGTATTTT.

This clone was recorded only once. The CDR3 spells CASRRTGRSSGANVLTF. DNA for the CDR3: TGTGCCAGCAGACGGACAGGCCGAAGCTCTGGGGCCAACGTCCTGACTTTC. This rearrangement joins TRBV28 to TRBJ2-6; 7 bases map to TRBD1. The CDR3 contains 17 residues. The germline V gene encodes CDR1 MDHEN and CDR2 SYDVKM. Germline trimming cut 6 bases from V and 0 bases from J; bases unmatched to any gene: 8. Based on the CDR3 plus reference TRBV28 and TRBJ2-6, the full variable domain is DVKVTQSSRYLVKRTGEKVFLECVQDMDHENMFWYRQDPGLGLRLIYFSYDVKMKEKGDIPEGYSVSREKKERFSLILESASTNQTSMYLCASRRTGRSSGANVLTFGAGSRLTVL.

This clone was detected a few times. The V call is TRBV4-1, the J call TRBJ2-2; tentatively, D is TRBD1 (5 bases). Trimming stripped 2 bases from V and 3 bases from J, with 7 bases between. This CDR3 is built from 14 residues. The V gene's germline CDR1 is MGHRA and CDR2 YSYEKL. The DNA for the CDR3 is TGCGCCAGCAGCCAAATCAGGGACACCGGGGAGCTGTTTTTT. Translating it yields CASSQIRDTGELFF.

V and J are TRBV6-5 and TRBJ1-4; a possible D gene is TRBD1 (5 bases). This CDR3 is built from 15 residues. V lost 2 bases to trimming and J lost 5 bases, with 12 bases between them. Germline loops: CDR1 MNHEY, CDR2 SVGAGI. CDR3 nucleotide sequence: TGTGCCAGCAGTTACCCCTCCTCAGGGAATGAAAAACTGTTTTTT. This encodes CASSYPSSGNEKLFF.

The gene calls are TRBV2 and TRBJ2-2, with a possible D match to TRBD1 (6 bases). The V gene lost 10 bases and the J gene lost 1 base, with 16 bases spanning the gap. There are 15 residues in the CDR3. CDR1 is SNHLY, CDR2 FYNNEI, per germline. The CDR3 DNA reads as TGTGCCACGAAAAGGGAGACAGGGAACACCGGGGAGCTGTTTTTT. Its translation: CATKRETGNTGELFF.

The chain has TRBV27 and TRBJ2-1; maybe TRBD1 (5 bases). Germline V gene sequence: CDR1 MNHEY, CDR2 SMNVEV (reference sequence). Trimming took off 6 bases at V and 9 bases at J, with 18 bases between the two ends. The CDR3 consists of 14 residues. CDR3 in amino acids: CASRYIRTNTEQFF. The CDR3 coding sequence is TGTGCCAGCAGATACATTAGGACAAACACTGAGCAGTTCTTC.